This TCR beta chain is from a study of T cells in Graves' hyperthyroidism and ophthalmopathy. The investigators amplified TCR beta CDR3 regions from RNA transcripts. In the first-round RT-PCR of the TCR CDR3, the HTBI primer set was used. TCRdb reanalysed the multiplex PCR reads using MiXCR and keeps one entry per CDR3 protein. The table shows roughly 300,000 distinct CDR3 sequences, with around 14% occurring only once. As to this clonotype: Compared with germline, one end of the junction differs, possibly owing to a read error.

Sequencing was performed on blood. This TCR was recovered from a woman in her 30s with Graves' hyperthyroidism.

The CDR3 DNA reads TGTACCAGCTCACGACAGGGGATAAACACCGGGGAGCTGTTTTTT. Translation gives CTSSRQGINTGELFF. The gene calls are TRBV18 and TRBJ2-2; TRBD1 matches 8 bases. Germline V CDR1 and CDR2: KGHSH, LQKENI. This CDR3 spans 15 amino acids.